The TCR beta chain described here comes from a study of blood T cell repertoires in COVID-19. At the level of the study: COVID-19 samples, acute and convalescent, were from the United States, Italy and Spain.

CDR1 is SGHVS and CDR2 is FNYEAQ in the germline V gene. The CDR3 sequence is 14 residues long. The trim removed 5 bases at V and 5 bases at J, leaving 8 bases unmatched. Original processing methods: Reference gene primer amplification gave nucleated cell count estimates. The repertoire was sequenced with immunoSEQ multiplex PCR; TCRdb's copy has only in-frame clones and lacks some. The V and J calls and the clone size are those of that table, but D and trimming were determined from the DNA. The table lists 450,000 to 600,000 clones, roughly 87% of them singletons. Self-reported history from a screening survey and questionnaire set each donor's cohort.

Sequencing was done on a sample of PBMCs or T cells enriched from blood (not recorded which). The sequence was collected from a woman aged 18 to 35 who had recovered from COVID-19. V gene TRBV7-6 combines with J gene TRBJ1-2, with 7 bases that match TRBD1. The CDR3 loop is CASSPAGTAYGYTF. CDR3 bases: TGTGCCAGCAGCCCTGCTGGGACAGCTTATGGCTACACCTTC.